A single T cell receptor (beta chain) is shown here with its context. No antigen is known for it. Trimming removed 6 bases at V and 6 bases at J, with 14 bases between. Germline V CDR1 and CDR2: LNHDA, SQIVND (reference sequence). The CDR3 sequence is 13 residues long. The data derive from a study of T cell responses to AZD1222 COVID-19 vaccine. General observations from the study: Per reports, nearly half of all spike-specific TCRs target regions that are unmutated in variants. Spike-specific TCR breadth and depth were elevated following two AZD1222 doses. Baseline seropositives among AZD1222 recipients totaled only 5 to 7.

Generated by immunoSEQ multiplex PCR, the TCRdb table keeps only in-frame clones and is missing some. The table shows 150,000 to 200,000 clones, with 90% to 95% occurring only once. The chain combines TRBV19 with TRBJ1-2; possible D gene TRBD1, 6 bases. This clonotype was sampled from an adult who received the AZD1222 COVID-19 vaccine. The sample was peripheral blood, taken 28 days after the second AZD1222 dose. DNA for the CDR3: TGTGCCAGTAGGGTTCAGGGGACCCATGGCTACACCTTC. Residues: CASRVQGTHGYTF.